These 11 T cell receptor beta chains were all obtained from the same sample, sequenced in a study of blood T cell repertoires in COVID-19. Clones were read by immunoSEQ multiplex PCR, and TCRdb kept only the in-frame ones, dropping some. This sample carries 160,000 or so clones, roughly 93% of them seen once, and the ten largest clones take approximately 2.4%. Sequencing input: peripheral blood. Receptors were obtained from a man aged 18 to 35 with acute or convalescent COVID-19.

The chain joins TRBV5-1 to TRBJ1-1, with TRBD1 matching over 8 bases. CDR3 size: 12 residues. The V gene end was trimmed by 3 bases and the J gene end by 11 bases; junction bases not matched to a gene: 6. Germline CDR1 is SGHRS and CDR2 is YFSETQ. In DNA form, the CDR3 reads TGCGCCAGCAGCTCGACAGGGGTTACGGCTTTCTTT. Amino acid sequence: CASSSTGVTAFF.

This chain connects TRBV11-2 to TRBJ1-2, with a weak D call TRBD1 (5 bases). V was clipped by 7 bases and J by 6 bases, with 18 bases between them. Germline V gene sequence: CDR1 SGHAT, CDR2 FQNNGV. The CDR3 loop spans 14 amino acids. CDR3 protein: CASTHLGPRDGYTF. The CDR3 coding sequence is TGTGCCAGCACCCACTTAGGGCCCAGGGATGGCTACACCTTC.

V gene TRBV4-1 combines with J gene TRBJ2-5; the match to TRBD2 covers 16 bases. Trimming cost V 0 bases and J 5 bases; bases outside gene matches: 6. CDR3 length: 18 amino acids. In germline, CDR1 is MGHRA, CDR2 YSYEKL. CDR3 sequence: CASSQDGTSGGALETQYF. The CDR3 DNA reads TGCGCCAGCAGCCAAGATGGGACTAGCGGGGGGGCTTTGGAGACCCAGTACTTC.

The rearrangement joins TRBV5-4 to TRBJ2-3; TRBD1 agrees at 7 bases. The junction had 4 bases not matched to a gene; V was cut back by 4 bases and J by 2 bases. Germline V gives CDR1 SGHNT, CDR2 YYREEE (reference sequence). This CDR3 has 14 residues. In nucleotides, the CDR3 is TGTGCCAGCAGCCGCCAGGGGGTCACAGATACGCAGTATTTT. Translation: CASSRQGVTDTQYF.

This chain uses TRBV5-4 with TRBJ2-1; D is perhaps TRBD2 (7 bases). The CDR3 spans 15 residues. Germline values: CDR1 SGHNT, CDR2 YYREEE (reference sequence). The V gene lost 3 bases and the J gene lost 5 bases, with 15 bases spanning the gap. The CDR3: CASSSEGGGDNEQFF. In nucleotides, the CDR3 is TGTGCCAGCAGCTCCGAGGGGGGGGGAGACAATGAGCAGTTCTTC.

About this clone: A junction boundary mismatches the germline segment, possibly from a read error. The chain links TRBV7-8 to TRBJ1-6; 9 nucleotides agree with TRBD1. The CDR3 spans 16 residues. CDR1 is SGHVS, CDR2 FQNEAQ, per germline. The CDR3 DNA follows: TGTGCCAGCAGCTCCGGGACAGGGAGCTATAGTTCACCCCTCCACTTT. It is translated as CASSSGTGSYSSPLHF.

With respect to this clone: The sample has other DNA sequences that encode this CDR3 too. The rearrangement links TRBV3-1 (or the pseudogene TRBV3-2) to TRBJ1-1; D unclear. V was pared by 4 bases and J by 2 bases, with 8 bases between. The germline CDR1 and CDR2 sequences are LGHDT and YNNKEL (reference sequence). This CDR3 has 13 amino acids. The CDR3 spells CASSPAGNTEAFF. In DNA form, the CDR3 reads TGTGCCAGCAGCCCGGCGGGAAACACTGAAGCTTTCTTT.

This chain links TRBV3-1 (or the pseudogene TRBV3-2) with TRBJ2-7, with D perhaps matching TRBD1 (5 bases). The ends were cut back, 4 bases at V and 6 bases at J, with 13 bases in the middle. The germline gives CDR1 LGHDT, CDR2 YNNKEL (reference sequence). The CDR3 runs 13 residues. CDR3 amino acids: CASSPRRGAEQYF. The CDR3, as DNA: TGTGCCAGCAGCCCCCGCCGTGGGGCCGAGCAGTACTTC.

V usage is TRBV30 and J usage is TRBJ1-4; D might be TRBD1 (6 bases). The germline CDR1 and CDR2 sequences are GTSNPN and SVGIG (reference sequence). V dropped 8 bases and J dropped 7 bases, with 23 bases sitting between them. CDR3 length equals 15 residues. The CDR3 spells CAGLPGPKGGEKLFF. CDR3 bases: TGTGCCGGACTCCCGGGACCAAAAGGGGGTGAAAAACTGTTTTTT. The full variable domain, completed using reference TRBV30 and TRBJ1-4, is SQTIHQWPATLVQPVGSPLSLECTVEGTSNPNLYWYRQAAGRGLQLLFYSVGIGQISSEVPQNLSASRPQDRQFILSSKKLLLSDSGFYLCAGLPGPKGGEKLFFGSGTQLSVL.

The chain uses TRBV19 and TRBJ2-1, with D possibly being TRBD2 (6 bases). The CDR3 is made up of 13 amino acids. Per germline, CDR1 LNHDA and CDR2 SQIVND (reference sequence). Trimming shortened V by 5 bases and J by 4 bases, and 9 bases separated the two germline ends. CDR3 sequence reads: CASSLARYNEQFF. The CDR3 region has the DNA TGTGCCAGTAGTCTAGCGCGGTACAATGAGCAGTTCTTC.

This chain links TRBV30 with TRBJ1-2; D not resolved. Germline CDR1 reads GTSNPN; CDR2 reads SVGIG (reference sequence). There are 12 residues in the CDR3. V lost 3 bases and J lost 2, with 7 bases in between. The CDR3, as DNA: TGTGCCTGGAGACTGATAAACTATGGCTACACCTTC. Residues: CAWRLINYGYTF.